This T cell receptor (beta chain) was identified in a study of control samples from healthy donors and cancer patients. Germline V gene data show CDR1 as SGHRS and CDR2 as YFSETQ. This CDR3 has 16 residues. Trimming shortened V by 5 bases and J by 1 base, and 18 bases separated the two germline ends. TCRdb's table, derived via immunoSEQ multiplex PCR, lists solely in-frame clones and lacks some. Of roughly 400,000 clones listed, approximately 92% are singletons. The clonotype was recovered from a man aged 40-49 years with head and neck cancer. V and J are TRBV5-1 and TRBJ1-1, with D uncertain. Sequencing input: PBMCs. In DNA form, the CDR3 reads TGCGCCAGCAGTACCCGGAGCTTGGGCCAGAACACTGAAGCTTTCTTT. This translates into CASSTRSLGQNTEAFF.